The subject of this entry is one TCR beta chain. The data were taken from a study of cytomegalovirus exposure and HLA in healthy donors. The primer mix had 60 Vbeta and 13 Jbeta primers. Profiled with immunoSEQ multiplex PCR; TCRdb holds only in-frame clones, not every one. The data hold around 150,000 clones, with 70% to 80% observed a single time. V lost 1 base and J lost 2; bases outside the gene matches: 1. The CDR3 runs 14 residues. CDR1 and CDR2 from the germline V gene are LGHNA and YNFKEQ. The clonotype originates from a woman aged 45 to 65 in good health and CMV-seronegative. The rearrangement joins TRBV4-2 to TRBJ2-5, with 7 bases fitting TRBD2. The sample taken for sequencing was PBMCs. As DNA, the CDR3 is TGTGCCAGCAGCCAAGTGGGGGGGCAAGAGACCCAGTACTTC. Its protein is CASSQVGGQETQYF.